This T cell receptor beta chain was identified in a study of CD8 T cells in Susac syndrome. The V and J ends lost 2 bases and 2 bases respectively, with 10 bases between them. The V gene's germline CDR1 is MNHNS and CDR2 SASEGT. CDR3 size: 14 residues. Reverse transcription used about 0.45 to 1 ug RNA and random hexamers. TCRdb independently ran MiXCR on the immunoSEQ multiplex PCR reads; one entry per CDR3 protein. The sample contains fewer than 350,000 distinct CDR3 sequences, 89% of which appear only once. The specimen sequenced was CD8+ T cells from PBMCs. This chain links TRBV6-1 with TRBJ2-7; tentatively, D is TRBD1 or TRBD2 (5 bases each). This receptor was taken from a human donor with multiple sclerosis. CDR3 protein: CASSELGVAYEQYF. In DNA, the CDR3 is TGTGCCAGCAGTGAACTGGGGGTCGCCTACGAGCAGTACTTC.